Below, one T cell receptor beta chain is given with its context. The data were taken from a study of blood T cell repertoires in COVID-19. About the research overall: The United States, Italy and Spain were the sources of the acute and convalescent COVID-19 samples.

The V gene's germline CDR1 is MNHEY and CDR2 SVGEGT. V lost 6 bases to trimming and J lost 6 bases, with 8 bases between them. The length of the CDR3 is 12 residues. TCRdb's table, derived via immunoSEQ multiplex PCR, lists solely in-frame clones and lacks some. The table includes 150,000 to 200,000 clones, around nine tenths detected once. Assignments of participants to cohorts depended upon their own reported clinical history. Sequencing was done on a sample of PBMCs or T cells enriched from blood (not recorded which). The receptor's source is a woman aged 18-29 years who had recovered from COVID-19. The chain employs TRBV6-2 or TRBV6-3 and TRBJ2-2; the D gene is possibly TRBD2 (5 bases). The CDR3 region is CASSGLAGELFF. The CDR3 region has the DNA TGTGCCAGCAGCGGACTCGCCGGGGAGCTGTTTTTT.